This T cell receptor (beta chain) comes out of a study of blood T cell repertoires in COVID-19 (dated by TCRdb to the early 2020s). With respect to the entire study: Samples covering the acute and convalescent phases of COVID-19 were provided by collaborators in the United States, Italy and Spain. The prospective study material was composed of cDNA or gDNA derived from T cells, B-cell-depleted T cells, or PBMCs. The dataset comprised deeply sampled blood TCRbeta repertoires from subjects exposed to, actively infected with, or recovered from COVID-19. The repertoires were released in a freely available public database meant as a resource for research on the immune response to SARS-CoV-2. The samples were drawn from the first 160 participants of the ongoing ImmuneRACE study and from over 950 subjects provided by 6 global collaborators. Sample metadata almost always included a de-identified subject ID, COVID-19 status, age in years and sex. Where available, HLA class I and class II types were taken from metadata supplied by the sample provider and were not determined by assay-based typing. Results and caveats for the whole study, not just this receptor: Clinical and demographic metadata were provided uncurated, with the amount varying by source and participant.

Concerning this clone: The antigen this receptor binds is unknown. The sample holds no much larger clone one base away, and base qualities are not on file. This specimen includes other DNA sequences encoding the same CDR3.

One collaborating source in Seattle enrolled patients during active infection and followed them longitudinally through the course of disease. Whole blood was collected in K2EDTA tubes by collaborating institutions according to the institutions' own protocols. Collaborator samples were shipped for TCRbeta analysis as frozen whole blood, isolated PBMCs, or DNA extracted from either sample type. The immunoSEQ Assay, a bias-controlled multiplex PCR, was used to amplify TCRbeta CDR3 regions from genomic DNA. Concerning the study's data processing: Within the assay, amplification of reference gene primers was used to estimate how many nucleated cells each sample contained. To quantify the absolute abundance of each unique TCRbeta CDR3 rearrangement, sequence reads were collapsed and filtered. For each sample, productive Simpson clonality was calculated as the square root of Simpson's diversity index over productive rearrangements. Entries here come from immuneACCESS through TCRdb and include only in-frame sequences with V and J called. Some clones fail to appear in such tables; in the studies checked, an unresolved V gene covers under half of the shortfall, and the cause of the remainder is unknown. That table gives V, J and clone size, and the DNA gave D and trimming. The sample data list approximately 500,000 clones, and roughly 89% of these were observed just once. The leading ten clones occupy 0.7% to 1% of the sample.

This clonotype was sampled from a man aged 18-30 years with COVID-19, enrolled during active disease. The sequenced sample consisted of peripheral blood.

Read as DNA, the sequence is TGTGCCACCAGTGACCCGGGACAGGGTAACGGGGAGCTGTTTTTT. This codes for CATSDPGQGNGELFF. The chain uses TRBV24-1 and TRBJ2-2, with 9 bases matching TRBD1. From the cysteine up to the phenylalanine, the CDR3 has a length of 15 residues. The CDR3 DNA has 45 bases and is translated from base 1. Ends trimmed: V by 4 bases, J by 7 bases; bases unmatched to a gene: 6. In the germline V gene, CDR1 corresponds to KGHDR and CDR2 to SFDVKD.